The sample holds a few counts of the clone carrying this T cell receptor (beta chain). Its specificity is unknown. This may be a read error: a much more frequent sequence differs by one nucleotide. TCRdb called the 5' RACE reads again in MiXCR, with one record for every CDR3 protein. Among 150,000 to 200,000 distinct CDR3 sequences listed, around 20% were seen once. Germline-derived CDR1 and CDR2 are SGHRS and YFSETQ. Trimming removed 4 bases from V and 4 bases from J, with 13 bases in between. CDR3 length: 14 amino acids. This sample was taken from a study of CD8 T cells in ankylosing spondylitis. Study-wide results and caveats: Seven to nine highly homologous variants formed a TCR beta motif that appeared characteristic of ankylosing spondylitis blood. Within peripheral blood, clones linked to disease were CD8+ and relatively rare. In ankylosing spondylitis patients, matched synovial fluid reportedly showed significant enrichment of disease-linked clones.

This TCR was recovered from a male donor with ankylosing spondylitis or in good health (not recorded which). Sample: blood, either unsorted or a sorted T cell fraction (not recorded which). The chain joins TRBV5-1 to TRBJ2-3; D is uncertain. The CDR3 region is CASSPRLIADTQYF. Here the CDR3 DNA reads TGCGCCAGCAGCCCCCGCCTTATCGCAGATACGCAGTATTTT.